This TCR beta chain emerged from a study of T-cell reconstitution after alpha-beta-depleted transplantation in children. Unique molecular identifiers were used to barcode this TCRbeta library. TCRdb analysed the PCR reads with MiXCR anew, one entry per CDR3 protein. The repertoire has 700,000 to 950,000 distinct CDR3 sequences, about 16% of them found once; the top ten carry approximately 4.5%. Whole-study results and caveats: At around two months after transplant, the alpha-beta T cells were reportedly derived from several hundred expanded clones that came from non-depleted graft cells. The study traced high day-60 TCRbeta diversity in some patients to surviving recipient T cells and thymic progenitors. After one year, T-cell counts and TCRbeta diversity mostly came from new T cells.

This clonotype was observed at least ten times. Its antigen is not known. The length of the CDR3 is 14 residues. CDR1 and CDR2 (germline): PRHDT, FYEKMQ (reference sequence). V lost 3 bases and J 0 bases, leaving 9 bases between the germline ends. The origin of this receptor is a male patient under 18 who had a stem cell transplant for acute lymphoblastic leukemia, so the T cells may come from the graft donor. The gene calls are TRBV13 and TRBJ2-7; D perhaps matches TRBD2 (6 bases). The input for sequencing was PBMCs, mostly from graft donor cells, taken 360 days after TCRalphabeta/CD19-depleted stem cell transplant. The CDR3 loop is CASSFSGFSYEQYF. The CDR3 DNA reads TGTGCCAGCAGCTTTAGCGGTTTCTCCTACGAGCAGTACTTC.